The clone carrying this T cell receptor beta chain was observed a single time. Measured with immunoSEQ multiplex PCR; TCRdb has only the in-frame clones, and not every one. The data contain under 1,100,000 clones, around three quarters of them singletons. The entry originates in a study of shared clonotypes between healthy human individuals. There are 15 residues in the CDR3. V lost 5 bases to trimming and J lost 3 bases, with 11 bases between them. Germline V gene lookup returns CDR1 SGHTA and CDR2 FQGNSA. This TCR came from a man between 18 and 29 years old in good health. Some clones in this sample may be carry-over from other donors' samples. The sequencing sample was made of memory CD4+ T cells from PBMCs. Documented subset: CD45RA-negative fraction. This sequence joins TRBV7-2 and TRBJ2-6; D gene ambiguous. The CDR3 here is CASSPRSVGANVLTF. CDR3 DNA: TGTGCCAGCAGCCCACGGTCTGTTGGGGCCAACGTCCTGACTTTC.